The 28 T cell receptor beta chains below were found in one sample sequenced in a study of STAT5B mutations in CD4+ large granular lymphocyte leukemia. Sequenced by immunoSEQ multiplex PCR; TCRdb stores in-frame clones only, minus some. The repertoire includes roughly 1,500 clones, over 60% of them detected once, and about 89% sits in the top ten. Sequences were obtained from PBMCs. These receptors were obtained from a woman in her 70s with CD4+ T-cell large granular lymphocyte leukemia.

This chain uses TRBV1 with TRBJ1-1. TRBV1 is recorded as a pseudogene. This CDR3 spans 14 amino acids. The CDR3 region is CTSSQEQSASGAFF. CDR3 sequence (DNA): TGCACCAGCAGCCAAGAACAATCGGCTTCGGGAGCTTTCTTT.

In nucleotides, the CDR3 is TGTGCCAGCAGTTACATGCCGGGGTCTGGAAACACCATATATTTT. Translating gives CASSYMPGSGNTIYF. The chain recombines TRBV6-5 with TRBJ1-3; D gene unclear. The CDR3 has 15 amino acids. The V gene's germline CDR1 is MNHEY and CDR2 SVGAGI. V was pared by 2 bases and J by 1 base, with 9 bases between.

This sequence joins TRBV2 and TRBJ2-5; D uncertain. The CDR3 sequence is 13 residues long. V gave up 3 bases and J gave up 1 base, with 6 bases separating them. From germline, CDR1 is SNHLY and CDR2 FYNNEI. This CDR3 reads CASSDRIQETQYF. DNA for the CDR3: TGTGCCAGCAGTGACCGGATCCAAGAGACCCAGTACTTC.

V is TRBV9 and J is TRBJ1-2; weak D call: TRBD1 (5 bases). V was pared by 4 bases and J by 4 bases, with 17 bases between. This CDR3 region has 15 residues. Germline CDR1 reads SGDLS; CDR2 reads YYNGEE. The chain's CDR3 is CASSPQSGFGYGYTF. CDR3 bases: TGTGCCAGCAGCCCCCAATCAGGGTTCGGCTATGGCTACACCTTC.

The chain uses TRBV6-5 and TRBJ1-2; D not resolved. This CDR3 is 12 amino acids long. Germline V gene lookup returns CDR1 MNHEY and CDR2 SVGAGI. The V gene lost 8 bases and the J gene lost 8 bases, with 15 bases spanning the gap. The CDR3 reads CASSPELRGYTF. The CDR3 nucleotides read TGTGCCAGCTCGCCCGAGTTGCGGGGCTACACCTTC.

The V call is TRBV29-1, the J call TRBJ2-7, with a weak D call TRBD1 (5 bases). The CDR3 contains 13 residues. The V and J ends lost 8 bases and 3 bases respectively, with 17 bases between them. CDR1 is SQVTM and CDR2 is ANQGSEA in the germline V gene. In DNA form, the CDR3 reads TGCAGCTTCTCCTGGGGCACTAACTACGAGCAGTACTTC. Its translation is CSFSWGTNYEQYF.

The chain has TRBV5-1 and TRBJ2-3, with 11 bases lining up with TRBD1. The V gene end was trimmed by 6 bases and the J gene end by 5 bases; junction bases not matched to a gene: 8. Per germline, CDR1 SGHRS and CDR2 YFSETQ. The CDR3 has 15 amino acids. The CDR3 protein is CASNLDRGREDTQYF. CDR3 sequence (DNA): TGCGCCAGCAATTTGGACAGGGGGCGCGAAGATACGCAGTATTTT.

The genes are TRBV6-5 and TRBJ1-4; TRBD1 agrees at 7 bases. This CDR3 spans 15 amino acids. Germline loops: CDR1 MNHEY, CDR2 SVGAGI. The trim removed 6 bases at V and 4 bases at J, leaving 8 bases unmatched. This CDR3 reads CASRATGRSNEKLFF. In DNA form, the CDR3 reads TGTGCCAGCAGGGCGACAGGGAGGAGTAATGAAAAACTGTTTTTT.

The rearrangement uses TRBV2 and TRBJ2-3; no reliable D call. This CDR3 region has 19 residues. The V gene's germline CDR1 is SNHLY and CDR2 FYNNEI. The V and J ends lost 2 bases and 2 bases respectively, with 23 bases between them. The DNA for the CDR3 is TGTGCCAGCAGTGAATTGCCCACAACGGCTCGCTTCTACACAGATACGCAGTATTTT. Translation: CASSELPTTARFYTDTQYF.

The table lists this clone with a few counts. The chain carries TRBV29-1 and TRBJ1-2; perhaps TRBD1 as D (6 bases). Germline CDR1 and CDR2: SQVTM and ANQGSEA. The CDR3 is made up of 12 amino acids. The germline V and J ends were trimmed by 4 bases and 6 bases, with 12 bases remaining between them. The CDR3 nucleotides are TGCAGCGTTGGAACAGGGTACGATGGCTACACCTTC. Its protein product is CSVGTGYDGYTF.

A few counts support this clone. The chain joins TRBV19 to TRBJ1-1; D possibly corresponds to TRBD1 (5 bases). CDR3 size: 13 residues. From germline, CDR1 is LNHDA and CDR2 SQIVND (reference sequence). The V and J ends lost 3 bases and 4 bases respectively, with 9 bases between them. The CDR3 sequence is CASSIQGGTEAFF. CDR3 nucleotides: TGTGCCAGTAGTATTCAGGGAGGCACTGAAGCTTTCTTT.

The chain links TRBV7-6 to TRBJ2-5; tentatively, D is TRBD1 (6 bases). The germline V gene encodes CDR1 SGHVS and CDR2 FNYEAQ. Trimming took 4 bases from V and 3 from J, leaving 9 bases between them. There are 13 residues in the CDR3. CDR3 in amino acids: CASSSDRKETQYF. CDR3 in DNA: TGTGCCAGCAGCTCGGACAGAAAAGAGACCCAGTACTTC.

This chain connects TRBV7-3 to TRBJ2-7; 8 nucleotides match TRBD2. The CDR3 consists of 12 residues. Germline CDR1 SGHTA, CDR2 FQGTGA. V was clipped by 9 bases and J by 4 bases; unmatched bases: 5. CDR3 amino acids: CARLAELYEQYV. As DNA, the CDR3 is TGTGCCAGACTAGCGGAACTATACGAGCAGTACGTC.

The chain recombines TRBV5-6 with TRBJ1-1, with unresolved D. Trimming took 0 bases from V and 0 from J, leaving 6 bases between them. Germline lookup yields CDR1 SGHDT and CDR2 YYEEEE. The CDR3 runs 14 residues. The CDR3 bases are TGTGCCAGCAGCTTGGGTGGGATGAACACTGAAGCTTTCTTT. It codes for CASSLGGMNTEAFF.

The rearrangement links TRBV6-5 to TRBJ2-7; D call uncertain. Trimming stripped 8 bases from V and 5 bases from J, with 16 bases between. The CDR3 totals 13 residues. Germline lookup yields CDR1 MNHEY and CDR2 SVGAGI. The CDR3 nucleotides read TGTGCCAGCGCGGAGTTAGCTTCGGACGAGCAGTACGTC. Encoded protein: CASAELASDEQYV.

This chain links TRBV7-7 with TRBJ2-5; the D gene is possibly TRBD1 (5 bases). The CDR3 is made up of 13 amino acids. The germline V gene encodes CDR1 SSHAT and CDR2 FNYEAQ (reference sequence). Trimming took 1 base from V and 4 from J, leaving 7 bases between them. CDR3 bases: TGTGCCAGCAGCTTAGTGCAGGGAGAGACCCAGTACTTC. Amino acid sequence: CASSLVQGETQYF.

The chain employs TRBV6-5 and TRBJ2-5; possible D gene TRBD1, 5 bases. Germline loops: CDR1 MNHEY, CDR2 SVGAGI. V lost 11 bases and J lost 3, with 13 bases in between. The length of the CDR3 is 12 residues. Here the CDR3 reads CAGGRREETQYF. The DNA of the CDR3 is TGTGCCGGCGGTCGCAGGGAAGAGACCCAGTACTTC.

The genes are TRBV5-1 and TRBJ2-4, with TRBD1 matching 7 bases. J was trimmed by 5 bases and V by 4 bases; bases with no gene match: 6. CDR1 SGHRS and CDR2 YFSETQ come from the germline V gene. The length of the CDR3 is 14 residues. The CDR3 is CASSDRDRENIQYF. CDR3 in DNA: TGCGCCAGCAGCGATAGGGACAGAGAAAACATTCAGTACTTC.

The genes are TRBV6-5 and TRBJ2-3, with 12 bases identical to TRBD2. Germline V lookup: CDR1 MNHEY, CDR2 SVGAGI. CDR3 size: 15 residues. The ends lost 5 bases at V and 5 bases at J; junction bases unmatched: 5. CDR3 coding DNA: TGTGCCAGCAGTCTAGCGGGAGGGCCTCAAGATACGCAGTATTTT. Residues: CASSLAGGPQDTQYF.

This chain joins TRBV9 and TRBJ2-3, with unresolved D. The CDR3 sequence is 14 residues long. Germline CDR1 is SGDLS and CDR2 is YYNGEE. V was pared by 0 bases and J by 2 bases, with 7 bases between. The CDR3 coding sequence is TGTGCCAGCAGCGTAGACTGGAACACAGATACGCAGTATTTT. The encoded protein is CASSVDWNTDTQYF.

The CDR3 bases are TGTGCCAGCAGCAGAACCCCCCAGGGGGCCTACGGCTACACCTTC. Its protein product is CASSRTPQGAYGYTF. V usage is TRBV13 and J usage is TRBJ1-2, with TRBD1 matching 8 bases. From germline, CDR1 is PRHDT and CDR2 FYEKMQ (reference sequence). The CDR3 has 15 residues. V shed 5 bases, J shed 8 bases, and the junction held 13 bases outside the gene matches. The full variable domain, rest sourced from reference TRBV13 and TRBJ1-2, is AAGVIQSPRHLIKEKRETATLKCYPIPRHDTVYWYQQGPGQDPQFLISFYEKMQSDKGSIPDRFSAQQFSDYHSELNMSSLELGDSALYFCASSRTPQGAYGYTFGSGTRLTVV.

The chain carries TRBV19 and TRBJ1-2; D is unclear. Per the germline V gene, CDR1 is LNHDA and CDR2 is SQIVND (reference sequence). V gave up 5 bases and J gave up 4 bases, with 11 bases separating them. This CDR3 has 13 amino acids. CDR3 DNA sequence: TGTGCCAGTAGTTTCACGGCTTCCTATGGCTACACCTTC. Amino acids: CASSFTASYGYTF.

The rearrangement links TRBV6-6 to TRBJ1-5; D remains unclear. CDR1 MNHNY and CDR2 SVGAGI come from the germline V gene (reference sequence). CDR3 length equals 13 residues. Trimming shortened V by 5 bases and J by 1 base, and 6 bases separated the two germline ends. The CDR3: CASSPDSNQPQHF. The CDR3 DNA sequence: TGTGCCAGCAGTCCGGACAGCAATCAGCCCCAGCATTTT.

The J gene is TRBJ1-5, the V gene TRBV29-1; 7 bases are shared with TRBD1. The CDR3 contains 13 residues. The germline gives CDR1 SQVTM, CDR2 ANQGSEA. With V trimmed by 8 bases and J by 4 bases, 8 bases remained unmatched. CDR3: CSLDREGNQPQHF. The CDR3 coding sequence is TGCAGCCTAGACAGGGAGGGAAATCAGCCCCAGCATTTT.

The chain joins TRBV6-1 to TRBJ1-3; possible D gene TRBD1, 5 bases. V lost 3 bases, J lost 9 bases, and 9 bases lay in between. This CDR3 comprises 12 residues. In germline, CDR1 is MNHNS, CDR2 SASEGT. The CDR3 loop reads CASSDQGVTIYF. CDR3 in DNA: TGTGCCAGCAGTGACCAGGGAGTCACCATATATTTT.

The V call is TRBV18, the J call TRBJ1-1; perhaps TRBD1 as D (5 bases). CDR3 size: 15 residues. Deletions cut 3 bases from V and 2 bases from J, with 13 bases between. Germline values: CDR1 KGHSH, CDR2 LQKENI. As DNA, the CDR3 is TGTGCCAGCTCACCGACTATCGACAGAAACACTGAAGCTTTCTTT. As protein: CASSPTIDRNTEAFF.

As DNA, the CDR3 is TGTGCCAGCAGCTTTAGGACAGGAAAAAATGCTTACAATGAGCAGTTCTTC. This encodes CASSFRTGKNAYNEQFF. The V and J genes are TRBV5-6 and TRBJ2-1; 7 nucleotides agree with TRBD1. From germline, CDR1 is SGHDT and CDR2 YYEEEE. V lost 2 bases to trimming and J lost 4 bases; unmatched junction nucleotides: 12. The CDR3 runs 17 residues.

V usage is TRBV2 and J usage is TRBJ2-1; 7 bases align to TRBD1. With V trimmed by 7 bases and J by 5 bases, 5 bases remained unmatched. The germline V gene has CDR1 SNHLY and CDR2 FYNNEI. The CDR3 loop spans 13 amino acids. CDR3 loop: CASTQGMNNEQFF. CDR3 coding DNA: TGTGCCAGCACACAGGGGATGAACAATGAGCAGTTCTTC.